Sequencing of this TCR beta chain was carried out in a study of blood T cells in healthy people across ages. With a J-beta primer mix and a sample-barcoded 5' primer, a second PCR ran roughly 7 to 11 cycles. TCRdb passed the 5' RACE reads through MiXCR, listing each CDR3 protein once. The sample has 1.5 million to 2 million distinct CDR3 sequences; around half are singletons. This clonotype has just a few counts. Germline values: CDR1 PRHDT, CDR2 FYEKMQ (reference sequence). Losses at the gene ends were 7 bases for V and 4 bases for J; bases not matched to a gene: 4. This CDR3 spans 13 amino acids. The receptor's source is a woman aged 40 to 50 in good health. Specimen: blood. This rearrangement joins TRBV13 to TRBJ2-1; 7 nucleotides match TRBD2. CDR3 protein: CASTRREYNEQFF. CDR3 DNA: TGTGCCAGCACGCGGCGGGAGTACAATGAGCAGTTCTTC. Looking up the rest from reference TRBV13 and TRBJ2-1 gives the full variable domain: AAGVIQSPRHLIKEKRETATLKCYPIPRHDTVYWYQQGPGQDPQFLISFYEKMQSDKGSIPDRFSAQQFSDYHSELNMSSLELGDSALYFCASTRREYNEQFFGPGTRLTVL.